This T cell receptor (beta chain) stems from a study of cytomegalovirus exposure and HLA in healthy donors. Study overall: Falling in the Caucasian-associated ancestry cluster were 81% of under 500 genotyped donors. Notes on the study in general: Earlier analysis yielded a pattern in which most TCR beta V segments were productive about 90% or about 30% of the time. For most subjects, TCR beta sequences were reported to predict HLA-A and HLA-B alleles with accuracy. When a later analysis was performed, an Asian-associated ancestry cluster reportedly had fewer N-insertions than the approximately 680-donor mean.

It was with 60 Vbeta and 13 Jbeta primers that the PCR ran. TCRdb's copy holds only in-frame clones and misses some; the assay was immunoSEQ multiplex PCR. Among some 270,000 clones, about 93% were seen once, and the ten largest hold about 1.7%. Points on this clone: Its specificity is unknown.

V lost 6 bases to trimming and J lost 4 bases, with 19 bases between them. Germline V gene data show CDR1 as KGHSH and CDR2 as LQKENI. The CDR3 is 16 residues long. V and J are TRBV18 and TRBJ1-3, with unresolved D. This receptor was identified in a girl aged 2 to 9 in good health and CMV-seronegative. Sequenced material: PBMCs. CDR3 residues: CASSPPGRVVGNTIYF. Here the CDR3 DNA reads TGTGCCAGCTCCCCCCCTGGTCGGGTAGTCGGAAACACCATATATTTT.